These 17 T cell receptor beta chains originate from one sample sequenced in a study of blood T cell repertoires in COVID-19. Method: immunoSEQ multiplex PCR; TCRdb's copy keeps in-frame clones and lacks some. The data hold about 100,000 clones, with approximately 85% observed a single time. Sequenced sample: peripheral blood. The receptors originated from a woman at least 80 years old with active or convalescent COVID-19.

The CDR3 region has the DNA TGTGCCAGCAGTCGGTGGGGACTAGCGGGGGCCGCCTACGAGCAGTACTTC. It encodes CASSRWGLAGAAYEQYF. The chain is built from TRBV5-6 and TRBJ2-7; 14 nucleotides agree with TRBD2. Germline V gives CDR1 SGHDT, CDR2 YYEEEE. CDR3 length: 17 residues. V dropped 5 bases and J dropped 2; count of bases not matched to a gene: 9.

This clone was found once. J is TRBJ2-3 and V is TRBV5-4, with 8 bases identical to TRBD2. The CDR3 spans 16 residues. CDR1 and CDR2 (germline): SGHNT, YYREEE (reference sequence). Trimming cost V 0 bases and J 2 bases; bases outside gene matches: 5. The CDR3 sequence is CASSLGASGYTDTQYF. CDR3 DNA sequence: TGTGCCAGCAGCTTGGGGGCTAGCGGGTACACAGATACGCAGTATTTT.

V is TRBV4-1 and J is TRBJ2-1, with 8 bases lining up with TRBD1. The CDR3 extends over 16 amino acids. The V segment lost 3 bases and the J segment 5 bases; nucleotides outside the gene matches: 9. The germline gives CDR1 MGHRA, CDR2 YSYEKL. As DNA, the CDR3 is TGCGCCAGCAGCCAGCCCACAGGGGGTCCGGACAATGAGCAGTTCTTC. Encoded protein: CASSQPTGGPDNEQFF.

The chain couples TRBV28 to TRBJ1-5; TRBD1 matches at 9 bases. Germline V gives CDR1 MDHEN, CDR2 SYDVKM. Trimming cost V 3 bases and J 6 bases; bases outside gene matches: 9. The CDR3 extends over 16 amino acids. The CDR3 sequence: CASSFQPTGGGQPQHF. In nucleotides, the CDR3 is TGTGCCAGCAGTTTCCAACCGACAGGGGGTGGTCAGCCCCAGCATTTT. The complete variable domain, with remaining parts taken from reference TRBV28 and TRBJ1-5, reads DVKVTQSSRYLVKRTGEKVFLECVQDMDHENMFWYRQDPGLGLRLIYFSYDVKMKEKGDIPEGYSVSREKKERFSLILESASTNQTSMYLCASSFQPTGGGQPQHFGDGTRLSIL.

The chain employs TRBV27 and TRBJ2-1, with TRBD1 identical over 7 bases. CDR3 length: 19 residues. Germline V gene data show CDR1 as MNHEY and CDR2 as SMNVEV (reference sequence). V was pared by 5 bases and J by 0 bases, with 16 bases of the junction left unmatched. CDR3 in amino acids: CASSRYGTALVGSYNEQFF. CDR3 nucleotide sequence: TGTGCCAGCAGTAGATATGGGACAGCGTTAGTAGGCTCCTACAATGAGCAGTTCTTC.

The chain is built from TRBV10-3 and TRBJ2-2; a weak D match, TRBD2 (6 bases). Trimming shortened V by 1 base and J by 1 base, and 10 bases separated the two germline ends. This CDR3 has 16 residues. Germline lookup yields CDR1 ENHRY and CDR2 SYGVKD. CDR3 DNA: TGTGCCATCAGTGAGTGGCGGGACCAGAACACCGGGGAGCTGTTTTTT. It is translated as CAISEWRDQNTGELFF.

The genes are TRBV5-1 and TRBJ2-7, with 14 bases that match TRBD2. The CDR3 runs 15 residues. The germline gives CDR1 SGHRS, CDR2 YFSETQ. V shed 4 bases, J shed 3 bases, and the junction held 3 bases outside the gene matches. CDR3 sequence: CASSQGTSGSYEQYF. The CDR3 region has the DNA TGCGCCAGCAGCCAAGGGACTAGCGGGAGCTACGAGCAGTACTTC.

This chain joins TRBV29-1 and TRBJ2-5; D may be TRBD1 (6 bases). V shed 3 bases and J shed 4 bases, with 12 bases lying between them. This CDR3 is built from 13 residues. The germline V gene has CDR1 SQVTM and CDR2 ANQGSEA. CDR3 region: CSVEYRVSETQYF. CDR3 bases: TGCAGCGTTGAGTACAGGGTCTCAGAGACCCAGTACTTC.

Comment on this clone: At one end the junction does not follow the germline gene, possibly because of a read error. The genes are TRBV5-1 and TRBJ2-3; 9 bases are a match to TRBD1. The V gene's germline CDR1 is SGHRS and CDR2 YFSETQ. The CDR3 loop spans 14 amino acids. The CDR3 DNA is TGTGCCAGCAGCTCGGGGGGACAGGGTGGTACGCAGTATTTT. As protein: CASSSGGQGGTQYF.

The chain has TRBV15 and TRBJ2-5; D possibly corresponds to TRBD2 (5 bases). V shed 0 bases and J shed 6 bases, with 11 bases lying between them. Germline V gene lookup returns CDR1 LNHNV and CDR2 YYDKDF (reference sequence). There are 14 residues in the CDR3. CDR3 DNA: TGTGCCACCAGCAGAGAAGGGAGACGGCAGACCCAGTACTTC. Its protein is CATSREGRRQTQYF.

The genes are TRBV6-5 and TRBJ1-1, with unresolved D. The CDR3 contains 13 residues. Deletions cut 6 bases from V and 4 bases from J, with 12 bases between. Germline V lookup: CDR1 MNHEY, CDR2 SVGAGI. The CDR3 DNA reads TGTGCCAGCAGCCCCGGGTGGAGCACTGAAGCTTTCTTT. Translated: CASSPGWSTEAFF.

On this clone: The junction shows a germline mismatch at one end, possibly a read error. The J gene is TRBJ2-2, the V gene TRBV5-1, with D hard to call. The CDR3 runs to 14 residues. The germline CDR1 and CDR2 sequences are SGHRS and YFSETQ. CDR3 in DNA: TGTGCCAGCAGCTTGAGTAGGAACACCGGGGAGCTGTTTTTT. Translation gives CASSLSRNTGELFF.

V gene TRBV11-3 combines with J gene TRBJ2-1, with D possibly matching TRBD2 (6 bases). CDR1 is SGHNT and CDR2 is YENEEA in the germline V gene. The CDR3 runs to 15 residues. The V end was cut by 1 base, the J end by 8 bases, with 15 bases between. The CDR3 region has the DNA TGTGCCAGCAGCTTAGGGGCGGAGGGTAGTCATGAGCAGTTCTTC. Amino acid sequence: CASSLGAEGSHEQFF.

This clone was counted a single time. Here the CDR3 DNA reads TGTGCCAGCTCACCCCTACAGGTATACAATGAGCAGTTCTTC. Translated, it gives CASSPLQVYNEQFF. V gene TRBV18 combines with J gene TRBJ2-1; weak D call: TRBD1 (5 bases). The CDR3 covers 14 residues. Trimming shortened V by 3 bases and J by 4 bases, and 10 bases separated the two germline ends. The germline CDR1 and CDR2 sequences are KGHSH and LQKENI. Looking up the rest from reference TRBV18 and TRBJ2-1 gives the full variable domain: NAGVMQNPRHLVRRRGQEARLRCSPMKGHSHVYWYRQLPEEGLKFMVYLQKENIIDESGMPKERFSAEFPKEGPSILRIQQVVRGDSAAYFCASSPLQVYNEQFFGPGTRLTVL.

This clone has just a few counts. The chain is built from TRBV11-2 and TRBJ1-5, with 7 bases matching TRBD1. Germline V gene sequence: CDR1 SGHAT, CDR2 FQNNGV. This CDR3 is built from 14 residues. The trim removed 5 bases at V and 4 bases at J, leaving 5 bases unmatched. The CDR3 DNA reads as TGTGCCAGCAGCCGGGACAGAATGAATCAGCCCCAGCATTTT. Protein product: CASSRDRMNQPQHF.

The chain uses TRBV20-1 and TRBJ2-3; the match to TRBD2 covers 12 bases. Trimming removed 3 bases from V and 1 base from J; junction bases left unmatched: 5. Germline CDR1 and CDR2: DFQATT and SNEGSKA (reference sequence). The CDR3 has 16 residues. Written as DNA, the CDR3 is TGCAGTGCTAGTGCCCCTAGCGGGAGGGGCACAGATACGCAGTATTTT. Its translation: CSASAPSGRGTDTQYF.

This chain joins TRBV6-2 or TRBV6-3 and TRBJ2-1, with 10 nucleotides matching TRBD2. Unmatched junction bases numbered 10, after V lost 4 bases and J lost 4 bases. Germline V gives CDR1 MNHEY, CDR2 SVGEGT. The CDR3 has 17 amino acids. The CDR3: CASSLFPSGSRYNEQFF. As DNA, the CDR3 is TGTGCCAGCAGTTTGTTTCCTAGCGGGAGCCGTTACAATGAGCAGTTCTTC.